The 15 T cell receptor beta chains reported below all come from one sample, sequenced in a study of vaccination effects on CD4 cells after COVID-19. This table comes from immunoSEQ multiplex PCR, and its TCRdb copy is limited to in-frame clones, with some not included. The sample records around 27,000 clones, around three fifths being singletons. Upon completion of more than 9 days in culture, CD4+ T cells were isolated. No cognate antigen is known for these TCRs. The starting material was CD4+ T cells from PBMCs cultured without peptide, obtained before COVID-19 vaccination. The receptors derive from a human donor who received a COVID-19 vaccine.

The count of this clone is one. This chain connects TRBV3-1 (or the pseudogene TRBV3-2) to TRBJ1-4, with D perhaps matching TRBD1 (6 bases). Per the germline V gene, CDR1 is LGHDT and CDR2 is YNNKEL (reference sequence). The CDR3 consists of 15 residues. V was cut by 0 bases and J by 10 bases, with 15 bases left in between. The CDR3: CASSQDITGMVKLFF. CDR3 sequence (DNA): TGTGCCAGCAGCCAAGACATTACAGGGATGGTAAAACTGTTTTTT.

The chain is built from TRBV5-4 and TRBJ1-3; possible D gene TRBD1, 5 bases. Germline loops: CDR1 SGHNT, CDR2 YYREEE (reference sequence). Deletions cut 4 bases from V and 0 bases from J, with 11 bases between. The CDR3 contains 15 residues. The CDR3 DNA reads TGTGCCAGCAGCCTCGACAGTCTCTCTGGAAACACCATATATTTT. Its translation: CASSLDSLSGNTIYF.

The chain has TRBV4-2 and TRBJ2-3; 10 bases are a match to TRBD2. V lost 0 bases, J lost 3 bases, and 6 bases stayed unmatched. There are 17 residues in the CDR3. Germline CDR1 and CDR2: LGHNA and YNFKEQ. The CDR3 sequence is CASSQEVSGGRTDTQYF. The CDR3 DNA sequence: TGTGCCAGCAGCCAAGAGGTTAGCGGGGGGCGGACAGATACGCAGTATTTT.

V gene TRBV18 combines with J gene TRBJ1-6; D is ambiguous. The CDR3 loop spans 13 amino acids. The germline V gene has CDR1 KGHSH and CDR2 LQKENI. Between the trimmed V and J ends, which lost 2 bases and 14 bases, there was a span of 13 bases. The CDR3 DNA reads as TGTGCCAGCTCACCAGACGTCCGTGCCACCCTCCACTTT. Its protein product is CASSPDVRATLHF.

V gene TRBV2 combines with J gene TRBJ1-3; D is unresolved. Trimming removed 4 bases at V and 2 bases at J, with 9 bases between. Germline loops: CDR1 SNHLY, CDR2 FYNNEI. The CDR3 sequence is 14 residues long. CDR3 sequence: CASSGGSTGNTIYF. The CDR3 nucleotides read TGTGCCAGCAGTGGTGGGAGCACTGGAAACACCATATATTTT.

V usage is TRBV5-1 and J usage is TRBJ1-2; 7 bases line up with TRBD1. The germline CDR1 and CDR2 sequences are SGHRS and YFSETQ. The J segment lost 5 bases and the V segment lost 3 bases, leaving 4 bases of the junction unmatched. The CDR3 sequence is 13 residues long. The CDR3 region has the DNA TGCGCCAGCAGCTCCGGACAGGAATATGGCTACACCTTC. This gives the protein CASSSGQEYGYTF.

The J gene is TRBJ1-1, the V gene TRBV6-4; D possibly corresponds to TRBD1 (5 bases). V lost 2 bases and J 5 bases, leaving 15 bases between the germline ends. The CDR3 runs 15 residues. The germline CDR1 and CDR2 sequences are MRHNA and SNTAGT. DNA for the CDR3: TGTGCCAGCAGTGACGGGGTGGGGCGCGTTACTGAAGCTTTCTTT. Translated, it gives CASSDGVGRVTEAFF.

The CDR3: CASSIPGYYEQYF. As DNA, the CDR3 is TGTGCCAGTAGTATCCCCGGGTATTACGAGCAGTACTTC. This chain joins TRBV19 and TRBJ2-7; D is ambiguous. V was shortened by 3 bases and J by 4 bases, with 10 bases between the two germline ends. Germline loops: CDR1 LNHDA, CDR2 SQIVND (reference sequence). This CDR3 has 13 amino acids.

This sequence joins TRBV5-1 and TRBJ2-3, with D possibly being TRBD1 or TRBD2 (6 bases each). CDR3 length equals 13 residues. Germline V lookup: CDR1 SGHRS, CDR2 YFSETQ. Trimming removed 6 bases at V and 6 bases at J, with 14 bases between. The CDR3 is CASTMGGGDTQYF. The CDR3 bases are TGCGCCAGCACTATGGGGGGCGGTGATACGCAGTATTTT.

V and J are TRBV4-1 and TRBJ2-7, with a weak D call TRBD2 (5 bases). CDR1 is MGHRA, CDR2 YSYEKL, per germline. The CDR3 length is 15 residues. Trimming removed 3 bases from V and 2 bases from J, with 14 bases in between. The CDR3 reads CASSHRPGNPYEQYF. CDR3 nucleotide sequence: TGCGCCAGCAGCCACCGCCCCGGGAACCCCTACGAGCAGTACTTC.

This chain uses TRBV5-4 with TRBJ1-5; unclear D gene. Germline V lookup: CDR1 SGHNT, CDR2 YYREEE (reference sequence). CDR3 length: 15 residues. Trimming cost V 0 bases and J 6 bases, with 13 bases left between them. The CDR3 is CASSLGGGPGQPQHF. The DNA for the CDR3 is TGTGCCAGCAGCTTGGGCGGCGGCCCGGGTCAGCCCCAGCATTTT.

The chain recombines TRBV29-1 with TRBJ2-1; 10 bases match TRBD2. CDR1 SQVTM and CDR2 ANQGSEA come from the germline V gene. The CDR3 has 16 residues. V shed 4 bases, J shed 7 bases, and the junction held 13 bases outside the gene matches. The CDR3 here is CSVGAASGGTGNEQFF. As DNA, the CDR3 is TGCAGCGTTGGGGCGGCTAGCGGGGGTACGGGGAATGAGCAGTTCTTC.

V usage is TRBV6-2 or TRBV6-3 and J usage is TRBJ2-5; 7 nucleotides match TRBD1. With 6 bases clipped from V and 1 base from J, the junction kept 8 bases outside the gene matches. Germline CDR1 and CDR2: MNHEY and SVGEGT. The CDR3 has 15 amino acids. CDR3 protein: CASSRSSGGQETQYF. DNA for the CDR3: TGTGCCAGCAGCCGGTCATCAGGGGGCCAAGAGACCCAGTACTTC.

The rearrangement uses TRBV7-9 and TRBJ2-7; the match to TRBD2 covers 11 bases. Losses at the gene ends were 2 bases for V and 5 bases for J; bases not matched to a gene: 8. Germline CDR1 and CDR2: SEHNR and FQNEAQ (reference sequence). This CDR3 comprises 16 residues. CDR3 nucleotide sequence: TGTGCCAGCAGCTTAAGGCCTAGCGGGAGGTCCGACGAGCAGTACTTC. Translating it yields CASSLRPSGRSDEQYF.

The CDR3 sequence is CATSIRTGGLTEAFF. The CDR3 nucleotides are TGTGCCACCAGCATCAGGACAGGGGGCCTGACTGAAGCTTTCTTT. The chain links TRBV15 to TRBJ1-1; 11 positions match TRBD1. From germline, CDR1 is LNHNV and CDR2 YYDKDF (reference sequence). With V trimmed by 4 bases and J by 5 bases, 6 bases remained unmatched. This CDR3 contains 15 residues.